The following is a T cell receptor beta chain sequence with its context. The sample comes from a study of T cell responses to AZD1222 COVID-19 vaccine. Study as a whole: Both about-4-week and about-12-week second-dose recipients were combined.

Germline V gene lookup returns CDR1 SGHDN and CDR2 FVKESK. V was pared by 2 bases and J by 4 bases, with 1 base of the junction left unmatched. CDR3 length: 13 amino acids. The protocol was immunoSEQ multiplex PCR, while the TCRdb copy is restricted to in-frame clones and leaves out a portion. The sample has about 110,000 clones, approximately 90% seen once; the top ten hold roughly 5%. The sample here was peripheral blood, taken on day 0 of AZD1222 vaccination. This clonotype originated in an adult in good health. This chain uses TRBV14 with TRBJ1-2; 7 positions agree with TRBD1. DNA of the CDR3: TGTGCCAGCAGCCAAAACAGGGGCTATGGCTACACCTTC. The encoded protein is CASSQNRGYGYTF.